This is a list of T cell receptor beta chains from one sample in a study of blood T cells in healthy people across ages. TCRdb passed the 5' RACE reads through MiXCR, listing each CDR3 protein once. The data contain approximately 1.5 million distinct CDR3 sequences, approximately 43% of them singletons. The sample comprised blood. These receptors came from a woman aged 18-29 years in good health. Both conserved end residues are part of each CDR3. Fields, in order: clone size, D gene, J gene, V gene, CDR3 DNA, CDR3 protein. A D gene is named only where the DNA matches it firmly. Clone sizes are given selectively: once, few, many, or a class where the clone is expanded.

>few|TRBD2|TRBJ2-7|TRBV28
TGTGCCAGCACTATCCCGACTAGCGGTTCCTACGAGCAGTACTTC
CASTIPTSGSYEQYF
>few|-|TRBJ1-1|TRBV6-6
TGTGCCAGCGCCAGCAAGCTTATTACTGAAGCTTTCTTT
CASASKLITEAFF
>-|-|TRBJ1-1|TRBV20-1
TGCAGTGCTAGAGCGGGTAGGGCGGGATGGACTGAAGCTTTCTTT
CSARAGRAGWTEAFF
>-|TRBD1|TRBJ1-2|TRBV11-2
TGTGCCAGCGGCTCGCCGACAGGGTATTTGTATGGCTACACCTTC
CASGSPTGYLYGYTF
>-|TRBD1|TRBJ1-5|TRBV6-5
TGTGCCAGCAGTTTAACCGGGACAGTTTATAGCAATCAGCCCCAGCATTTT
CASSLTGTVYSNQPQHF
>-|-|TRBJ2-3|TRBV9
TGTGCCAGCAGCGTAGATCTGCGGAATACGCAGTATTTT
CASSVDLRNTQYF
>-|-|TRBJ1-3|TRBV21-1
TGTGCCAGCAGCAACAGGGGAGCTGGAAACACCATATATTTT
CASSNRGAGNTIYF
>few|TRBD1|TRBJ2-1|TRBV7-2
TGTGCCAGCAGGGGACAGGGTGCCAATGAGCAGTTCTTC
CASRGQGANEQFF
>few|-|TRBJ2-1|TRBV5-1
TGCGCCAGCAGCCTTCAAGACAGCCGAGAGCAGTTCTTC
CASSLQDSREQFF
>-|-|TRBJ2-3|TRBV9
TGTGCCAGCAGCGCAGGCGGGAAGGATACGCAGTATTTT
CASSAGGKDTQYF
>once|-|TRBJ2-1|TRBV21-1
TGTGCCAGCAGCAAAGAAGGCTTTGGATTTCTTGGGTCCTACAATGAGCAGTTCTTC
CASSKEGFGFLGSYNEQFF
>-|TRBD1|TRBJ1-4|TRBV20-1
TGCAGTGCTACTAGGGACAGGGGTATCGGAAAACTGTTTTTT
CSATRDRGIGKLFF
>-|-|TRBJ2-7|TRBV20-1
TGCAGTGCAAGATGGGGGGACGAGCAGTACTTC
CSARWGDEQYF
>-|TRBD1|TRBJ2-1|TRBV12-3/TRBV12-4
TGTGCCAGCACAAAGGACAGGGGGGCCTACAATGAGCAGTTCTTC
CASTKDRGAYNEQFF
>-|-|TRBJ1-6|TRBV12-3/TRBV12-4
TGTGCCAGCACCAAACGGGACGGAGATAATTCACCCCTCCACTTT
CASTKRDGDNSPLHF
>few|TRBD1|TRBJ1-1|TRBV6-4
TGTGCCAGCAGTGACGGGGACAGTAACACTGAAGCTTTCTTT
CASSDGDSNTEAFF
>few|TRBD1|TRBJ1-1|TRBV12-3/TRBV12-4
TGTGCCAGCAGTCCAGGACAGGGAAGGATGAACACTGAAGCTTTCTTT
CASSPGQGRMNTEAFF
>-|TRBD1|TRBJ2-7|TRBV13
TGTGCCAGCAGCGCCCGACAGGGGCACTCCTACGAGCAGTACTTC
CASSARQGHSYEQYF
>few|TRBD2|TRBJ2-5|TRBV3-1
TGTGCCAGCAGCCAAGAGGGACTAGCGGGGGTTCACAATGAGCAGTACTTC
CASSQEGLAGVHNEQYF
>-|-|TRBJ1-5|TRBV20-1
TGCAGTGCTAGAGATACCAGGGCCGGCAATCAGCCCCAGCATTTT
CSARDTRAGNQPQHF
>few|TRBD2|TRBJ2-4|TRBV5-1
TGCGCCAGCAGCTTGACTAGCGGAACCCTAGCCAAAAACATTCAGTACTTC
CASSLTSGTLAKNIQYF
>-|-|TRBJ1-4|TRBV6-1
TGTGCCAGCAGTACCCGACAGACAACTAATGAAAAACTGTTTTTT
CASSTRQTTNEKLFF
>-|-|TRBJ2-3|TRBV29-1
TGCAGCGGACTTAGACTTGATTCGCAGTATTTT
CSGLRLDSQYF
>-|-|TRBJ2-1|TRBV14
TGTGCCAGCAGTGTGGGGGCCTCCTACAATGAGCAGTTCTTC
CASSVGASYNEQFF
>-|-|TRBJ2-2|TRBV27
TGTGCCAGCGGTCCTCTCAACACCGGGGAGCTGTTTTTT
CASGPLNTGELFF
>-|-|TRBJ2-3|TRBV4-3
TGCGCCAGCTCACAGGAACCCCGGGGGACAGATACGCAGTATTTT
CASSQEPRGTDTQYF
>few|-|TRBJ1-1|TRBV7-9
TGTGCCAGCAGCTTAGACCCCGGAGGGACTTTCTTT
CASSLDPGGTFF
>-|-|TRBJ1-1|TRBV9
TGTGCCAGCAGCGTAGAACCGGCCGGAGACACTGAAGCTTTCTTT
CASSVEPAGDTEAFF
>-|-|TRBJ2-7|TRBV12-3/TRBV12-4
TGTGCCAGCAGTACAGACAGGTCTTTACAGTACTTC
CASSTDRSLQYF
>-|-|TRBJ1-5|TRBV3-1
TGTGCCAGCAGCCAAGAAAGCAATCAGCCCCAGCATTTT
CASSQESNQPQHF
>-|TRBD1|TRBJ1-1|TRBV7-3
TGTGCCAGCAGCTCAGCAGGGGGCAATGAAGCTTTCTTT
CASSSAGGNEAFF
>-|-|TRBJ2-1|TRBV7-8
TGTGCCAGCAGCTTCGGGCTTTTTAGCTCCTACAATGAGCAGTTCTTC
CASSFGLFSSYNEQFF
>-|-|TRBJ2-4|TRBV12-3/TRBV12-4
TGTGCCAGCAGTTCCGAAGTCGGCGCCAAAAACATTCAGTACTTC
CASSSEVGAKNIQYF
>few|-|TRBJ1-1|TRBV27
TGTGCCAGCAGTAAACAGGGCGGGCCGGCTTTCTTT
CASSKQGGPAFF
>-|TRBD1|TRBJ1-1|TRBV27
TGTGCCAGCAGTTTAGGGACAGGAGGTGTTACTGAAGCTTTCTTT
CASSLGTGGVTEAFF
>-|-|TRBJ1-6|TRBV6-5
TGTGCCAGCAGTCCCAACCCCGCGGGGGATAATTCACCCCTCCACTTT
CASSPNPAGDNSPLHF
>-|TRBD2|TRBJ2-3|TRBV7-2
TGTGTCAGCAGCTTACTGGGGGGGGTAGATACGCAGTATTTT
CVSSLLGGVDTQYF
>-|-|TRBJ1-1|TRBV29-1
TGCAGCGTTGATATGACCGGGACAGAAGCTTTCTTT
CSVDMTGTEAFF
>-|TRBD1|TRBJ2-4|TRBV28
TGTGCCAGCAGTCTACCGACAGGGTGGGCTTCCTGGGCCAAAAACATTCAGTACTTC
CASSLPTGWASWAKNIQYF
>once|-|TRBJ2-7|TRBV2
TGTGCCAGCAGTGATCATACAACAGGGATCTACGAGCAGTACTTC
CASSDHTTGIYEQYF
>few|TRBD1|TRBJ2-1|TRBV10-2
TGCGCCAGCAGACAGGGGTTAATCAATGAGCAGTTCTTC
CASRQGLINEQFF
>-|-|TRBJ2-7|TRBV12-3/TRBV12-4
TGTGCCAGCAGCCCGACTCAGGGAATCCCCCCAAACGAGCAGTACTTC
CASSPTQGIPPNEQYF
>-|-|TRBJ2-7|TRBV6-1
TGTGCCAGCAGTGGAACACCGGCAACCTACGAGCAGTACTTC
CASSGTPATYEQYF
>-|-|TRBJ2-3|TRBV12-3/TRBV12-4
TGTGCCAGCAGTTCCCGACAGCCGCTCGCAGATACGCAGTATTTT
CASSSRQPLADTQYF
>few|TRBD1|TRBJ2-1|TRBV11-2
TGTGCCAGCAGCATCTTACAGGGGGCGAACAATGAGCAGTTCTTC
CASSILQGANNEQFF
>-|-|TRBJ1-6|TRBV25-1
TGTGCCAGCAGTGCTCTTATAGGACCCCTCCACTTT
CASSALIGPLHF
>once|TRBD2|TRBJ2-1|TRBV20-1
TGCAGTGCTAACCGAGCGGGAGGAGCAAAGGGTGAGCAGTTCTTC
CSANRAGGAKGEQFF
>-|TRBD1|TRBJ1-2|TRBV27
TGTGCCAGCAGTCCATCGACAGGGTCTGGCTATGGCTACACCTTC
CASSPSTGSGYGYTF
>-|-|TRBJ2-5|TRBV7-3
TGTGCCAGCAGCTTAACGGGGGGTCTTCGCGGATTCGAGACCCAGTACTTC
CASSLTGGLRGFETQYF
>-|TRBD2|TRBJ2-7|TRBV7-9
TGTGCCAGCAGCCCCCAGCTAGCGGACCTTTACGAGCAGTACTTC
CASSPQLADLYEQYF
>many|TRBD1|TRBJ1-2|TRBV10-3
TGTGCCATCAGCGCCGGGACAGGATTAAACTATGGCTACACCTTC
CAISAGTGLNYGYTF
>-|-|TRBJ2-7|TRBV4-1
TGCGCCAGCAGCCAAGATTTGAAACAGGTTACCTTCTACGAGCAGTACTTC
CASSQDLKQVTFYEQYF